This section outlines one TCR beta chain sequence together with its context. Its cognate antigen is unknown. PCR used 60 Vbeta primers and 13 Jbeta primers. TCRdb keeps only in-frame clones here, not all; method: immunoSEQ multiplex PCR. The table records about 160,000 clones, approximately 80% of them present only once. The data belong to a study of cytomegalovirus exposure and HLA in healthy donors. The study, taken as a whole, reports: In all likelihood, a cluster of highly shared sequence variants was a sequencing artifact. Across all donors, roughly uniform sequencing depth was an assumption of the presence/absence analyses.

Healthy individuals who donated bone marrow served as the donors. Trimming removed 4 bases from V and 4 bases from J, with 15 bases in between. Germline V gene lookup returns CDR1 SGDLS and CDR2 YYNGEE. The CDR3 has 15 residues. This receptor was identified in a man aged 50 to 60 in good health and CMV-seropositive. The genes are TRBV9 and TRBJ2-1; D is uncertain. Sequenced sample: PBMCs. CDR3 DNA: TGTGCCAGCAGCTCAGGTAGTGGGCAGTACAATGAGCAGTTCTTC. Residues: CASSSGSGQYNEQFF.